A selection of T cell receptor beta chains follows, all from one sample in a study of T cell changes during pregnancy in multiple sclerosis. The data were produced by immunoSEQ multiplex PCR, yet TCRdb's version contains in-frame clones alone and is incomplete. The table lists 35,000 to 50,000 clones, 75% to 95% of them singletons. This specimen consisted of CD4+ T cells from peripheral blood mononuclear cells, obtained after pregnancy. These receptors all come from a female donor in good health, enrolled as a control in a pregnancy study. Both conserved end residues are part of each CDR3. Fields, in order: J gene, V gene, CDR3 protein.

TRBJ2-5 TRBV5-1 CASKYRPFGSQETQYF
TRBJ2-7 TRBV7-9 CASSLGPKYEQYF
TRBJ2-1 TRBV6-5 CASRGRVNEQFF
TRBJ2-5 TRBV4-1 CASSQVSGGVQETQYF
TRBJ1-4 TRBV6-5 CASSRWGGEAEKLFF
TRBJ2-2 TRBV2 CASSLGLAGTGELFF
TRBJ2-1 TRBV19 CATQKVWRGRDEQFF
TRBJ2-3 TRBV2 CASRPKSGGADTQYF
TRBJ2-3 TRBV5-5 CASSFFGGRGYVADTQYF
TRBJ1-2 TRBV5-4 CASSFDRGVGGYTF
TRBJ2-1 TRBV6-5 CASSEREIHNEQFF
TRBJ2-7 TRBV28 CASSSSKLGTGVYEQYF
TRBJ2-5 TRBV6-1 CASSELRETQYF
TRBJ1-6 TRBV4-1 CASSQVVVSSPLHF
TRBJ1-2 TRBV6-6 CASSYPRAGGVLGYTF
TRBJ2-1 TRBV11-2 CASSFGTGGNEQFF
TRBJ1-1 TRBV4-2 CASSQDGRGYTEAFF
TRBJ1-2 TRBV10-2 CASSDPRQGLIYGYTF
TRBJ2-7 TRBV9 CASSVEAGGPYEQYF
TRBJ1-6 TRBV15 CATSTIRDTKMSNSPLHF
TRBJ2-2 TRBV5-5 CATREVSNTGELFF
TRBJ1-6 TRBV11-2 CASSPRRNSPLHF
TRBJ2-6 TRBV10-3 CAISEQLSGANVLTF
TRBJ1-3 TRBV10-3 CAISEVDTIYF
TRBJ1-1 TRBV9 CASGPGQGATEAFF
TRBJ1-2 TRBV30 CAWSVFSVYGYTF
TRBJ1-1 TRBV11-3 CASSLGRGSTEAFF
TRBJ2-1 TRBV28 CASSTPSGGHNEQFF
TRBJ2-3 TRBV7-7 CASSQTGADTQYF
TRBJ2-3 TRBV5-6 CASSPRDYATDTQYF
TRBJ2-4 TRBV5-1 CASSLDRSDIQYF
TRBJ2-1 TRBV9 CASSPREYEQFF
TRBJ2-7 TRBV10-3 CAISAPPGATYEQYF
TRBJ2-7 TRBV5-4 CASSFGGPHYEQYF
TRBJ2-2 TRBV4-2 CASSQKMGGDWGGELFF
TRBJ2-1 TRBV28 CASSSLPQGNLANEQFF
TRBJ1-1 TRBV9 CASSGNKNTEAFF
TRBJ2-5 TRBV5-1 CASSFLQQETQYF
TRBJ1-2 TRBV5-5 CASSLSPGEGYGYTF
TRBJ2-2 TRBV4-3 CASSQGPGLNTGELFF
TRBJ2-7 TRBV7-2 CASRGLAGVWEQYF
TRBJ1-6 TRBV28 CASSLSAGGNNSPLHF
TRBJ2-5 TRBV6-5 CASRSGDQETQYF
TRBJ1-2 TRBV11-2 CASSLDRQGTYGYTF
TRBJ2-7 TRBV11-2 CASSGPIHRGITSGGEQYF
TRBJ1-6 TRBV4-1 CASSRGQGDDSPLHF
TRBJ2-4 TRBV9 CASSAPRNDNIQYF
TRBJ2-3 TRBV7-7 CASSPRLSADTQYF
TRBJ1-4 TRBV5-4 CASSYRGQPNEKLFF
TRBJ1-6 TRBV28 CASSSWGGNNSPLHF
TRBJ1-2 TRBV5-4 CASSLGQGDYGYTF
TRBJ2-6 TRBV7-7 CASSSGSTGANVLTF
TRBJ1-6 TRBV7-8 CASSFAGGLQGGNSPLHF